This entry describes one T cell receptor beta chain. The antigen remains unidentified. The CDR3 runs 15 residues. CDR1 is SNHLY, CDR2 FYNNEI, per germline. With 6 bases clipped from V and 4 bases from J, the junction kept 8 bases outside the gene matches. Sequenced by immunoSEQ multiplex PCR; TCRdb stores in-frame clones only, minus some. The repertoire includes 300,000 to 450,000 clones, about 92% of them detected once, and 3% to 5% sits in the top ten. The sample originates from a study of Ad26.COV2.S vaccination and SARS-CoV-2 variants. Overall study results and limits: TCR breadth and depth estimates may have understated total T cell responses. In vaccinated individuals, spike-specific CD8+ and CD4+ T cell responses reportedly displayed substantial breadth. Vaccine recipients showed a spike-specific TCR breadth that was higher than in placebo recipients.

Specimen: peripheral blood, collected after recovery from COVID-19. The origin of this receptor is a human donor who had recovered from COVID-19. V is TRBV2 and J is TRBJ1-2; 10 nucleotides agree with TRBD1. CDR3 sequence reads: CASRDGQGVGYGYTF. DNA of the CDR3: TGTGCCAGCAGAGACGGACAGGGGGTTGGCTATGGCTACACCTTC.